This T cell receptor beta chain was profiled in a study of blood T cells in healthy people across ages (dated by TCRdb to about 2015). As for the study more broadly: In model experiments, roughly one uniquely barcoded TCR beta cDNA molecule per two T cells was captured by template switching. The donors were divided into four age groups: young (average 16 years), middle-aged (about 41), aged (about 60) and long-lived (roughly 88). Two additional independent replicas of 1 million unique cDNA reads from the same blood draw were analyzed for two donors (one aged 18 to 30 and one aged 80 or older). To avoid experimental bias, donors of different ages were spread randomly across the sequencing lanes. To track age-related changes in TCR beta repertoire diversity, the study relied on deep sequencing normalized with unique cDNA molecular identifiers. General findings and caveats noted by the study authors: Compared with the aged group, the long-lived group had more naive CD4+ T cells, fewer expanded clones and increased TCR diversity, suggesting age selection. Because the CMV infection status of the donors was unknown, age-related changes in expanded clonotypes may potentially have been confounded. As age increased, observed TCR beta diversity per million T cells dropped in a roughly linear way, and a significant reduction was already evident by age roughly 40. Since profiling was done on bulk unsorted PBMCs, naive and antigen-experienced compartments could not be conclusively compared. Estimates of total diversity based on one million sequenced T cells were considered lower bounds and underestimates. A strong correlation was found between observed TCR beta diversity and the percentage of naive T cells measured by flow cytometry.

Ten or more counts support this clonotype. This receptor's antigen is unknown. No qualities accompany the bases; no much larger clone lies one base away. The CDR3 holds 14 amino acids from the cysteine to the phenylalanine. Of all the DNA, just the CDR3 is kept, 42 bases in frame from base 1. Germline trimming amounts to 5 bases on V and 6 bases on J, with 6 as the count of junction bases outside the gene matches. Sequences MGHRA (CDR1) and YSYEKL (CDR2) are obtained from the germline V gene. Systemically healthy Caucasian individuals from Russia, 35 to 40 in total and aged about 6 to 95 years, were included as donors. Each donor gave 9.5 to 10 milliliters of peripheral blood, drawn into EDTA-treated Vacutainer tubes. Ficoll-Paque density-gradient centrifugation was used to isolate PBMCs, with at least 7 million per sample. Total RNA, at least 5 micrograms per sample, was extracted from PBMCs with Trizol reagent. For every donor, flow cytometry on a PBMC aliquot measured the percentage of naive CD45RAhigh/CD27high T cells.

The protocol used for the library was 5' RACE. The sequencer was an Illumina HiSeq 2500. A second roughly 6 to 12 cycle PCR used a sample-barcoded 5' primer and a J-beta primer mix. A template-switch 5' adaptor carrying 12 random nucleotides introduced a unique molecular identifier onto each TCR beta cDNA molecule. Each sample yielded at least 3 million CDR3-containing paired-end reads. The Mint cDNA synthesis kit, primed by a TRBC-specific oligonucleotide, was used to synthesize first-strand cDNA from all RNA. Following uracil-DNA glycosylase treatment, a first 18-cycle PCR with universal primers M1SS and BC2_uni_R was performed on all cDNA. Per the source publication's procedure: Each sample was normalized by randomly selecting 1 million high-quality reads, each carrying a distinct molecular identifier. Reads with shared molecular identifiers were discarded instead of being binned into consensus sequences. MiTCR, with a Q25 quality threshold and the strictest error-elimination algorithm, was used for CDR3 identification, clonotype clustering and error correction. A nonparametric unseen species model with Euler transformation was used to estimate lower-bound total TCR beta diversity. TCRdb trimmed the raw reads at Q25, called clones with MiXCR and kept productive beta chains. Here each entry gathers all rows of one CDR3 protein and keeps the most common genes and DNA. Here the V and J calls rest on TCRdb's processing, not on the authors' analysis. This sample holds about 700,000 distinct CDR3 sequences; 32% were observed only once. 15% of the sample is taken by the ten largest.

Material: blood. This clonotype was obtained from a woman of 80 years or more in good health. Donor details come from another sample of the same person, matched by shared clones. The chain uses TRBV4-1 and TRBJ2-1; TRBD1 aligns with 8 central bases. Here the CDR3 is given as CASSFSDRVNEQFF. The base sequence is TGCGCCAGCAGCTTTTCGGACAGGGTCAATGAGCAGTTCTTC.